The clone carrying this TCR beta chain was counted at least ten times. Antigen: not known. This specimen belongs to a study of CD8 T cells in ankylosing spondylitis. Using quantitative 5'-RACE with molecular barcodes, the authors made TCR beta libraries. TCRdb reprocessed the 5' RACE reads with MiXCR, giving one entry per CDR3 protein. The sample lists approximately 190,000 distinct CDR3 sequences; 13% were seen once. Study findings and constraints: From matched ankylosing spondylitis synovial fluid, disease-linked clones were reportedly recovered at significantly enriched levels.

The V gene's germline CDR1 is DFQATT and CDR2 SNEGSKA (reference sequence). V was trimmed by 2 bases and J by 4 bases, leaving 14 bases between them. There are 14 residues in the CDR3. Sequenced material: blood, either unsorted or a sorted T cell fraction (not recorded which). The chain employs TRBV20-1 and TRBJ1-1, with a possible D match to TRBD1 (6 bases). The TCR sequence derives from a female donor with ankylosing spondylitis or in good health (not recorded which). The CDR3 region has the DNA TGCAGTGCTAGAAATGCAGGGGCGGGCACTGAAGCTTTCTTT. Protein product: CSARNAGAGTEAFF.